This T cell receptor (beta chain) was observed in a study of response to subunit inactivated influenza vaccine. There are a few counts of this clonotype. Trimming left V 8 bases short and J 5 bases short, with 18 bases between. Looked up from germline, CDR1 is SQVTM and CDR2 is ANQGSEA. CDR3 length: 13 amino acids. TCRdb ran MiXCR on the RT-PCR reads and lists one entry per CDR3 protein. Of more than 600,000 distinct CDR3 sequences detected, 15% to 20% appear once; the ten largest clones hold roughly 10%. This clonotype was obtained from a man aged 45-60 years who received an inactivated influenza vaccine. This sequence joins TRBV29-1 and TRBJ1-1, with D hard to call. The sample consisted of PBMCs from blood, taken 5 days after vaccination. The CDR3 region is CSPERRAGTEAFF. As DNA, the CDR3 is TGCAGCCCCGAACGACGGGCGGGGACTGAAGCTTTCTTT.